This paragraph covers one T cell receptor beta chain sequence. This sample is drawn from a study of blood T cell repertoires in COVID-19. Background on the study: Specimens from acute and convalescent COVID-19 originated in the United States, Italy and Spain.

Enrollees, about 18 to 95 years old, lived in approximately 25 US areas. Germline CDR1 MGHRA, CDR2 YSYEKL. V dropped 4 bases and J dropped 1; count of bases not matched to a gene: 3. CDR3 size: 14 residues. Per the authors' pipeline: Nucleated cell counts were estimated from reference gene primer amplification. TCRdb's table, derived via immunoSEQ multiplex PCR, lists solely in-frame clones and lacks some. From that table come the V and J calls and clone size; the DNA was used to work out D and trimming. The sample has a few hundred thousand clones; approximately 83% are singletons. The TCR was taken from a man aged 25-40 years who had recovered from COVID-19. The sequenced sample consisted of PBMCs or T cells enriched from blood (not recorded which). The chain employs TRBV4-1 and TRBJ2-5; 7 bases agree with TRBD2. CDR3 protein: CASSLRTSQETQYF. CDR3 in DNA: TGCGCCAGCAGCCTCCGGACTAGCCAAGAGACCCAGTACTTC.